These 24 T cell receptor beta chains came from one sample sequenced in a study of radiotherapy plus CTLA-4 blockade in lung cancer (dated by TCRdb to the late 2010s). The method was the immunoSEQ multiplex PCR assay. The clones in this table, taken by TCRdb from immuneACCESS, are in-frame only. Not every clone is retained; where verified, under half of the shortfall comes from an unresolved V gene, and the cause of the rest is unknown. The sample table lists roughly 100,000 clones, 85% to 90% of them with a count of one. Of the sample, 2% to 2.5% falls within the top ten clones. The sample consisted of peripheral blood, taken from a patient treated with radiotherapy plus ipilimumab. These receptors were taken from a human donor with non-small cell lung cancer that progressed on radiotherapy plus ipilimumab. Some clones in this sample may be carry-over from other donors' samples.

As regards this clone: This CDR3 is missing its conserved last phenylalanine or tryptophan, likely due to a read error. The chain's CDR3 is CASSLPGRPNYGYTS. CDR3 nucleotides: TGTGCCAGCAGCTTACCGGGACGTCCAAACTATGGCTACACCTCC. The chain is built from TRBV7-2 and TRBJ1-2; a weak D match, TRBD1 (5 bases). Germline CDR1 SGHTA, CDR2 FQGNSA. The CDR3 loop spans 15 amino acids. V lost 2 bases and J 2 bases, leaving 12 bases between the germline ends.

The chain employs TRBV9 and TRBJ2-3; 8 positions agree with TRBD1. The V gene end was trimmed by 4 bases and the J gene end by 6 bases; junction bases not matched to a gene: 7. The CDR3 extends over 14 amino acids. Per the germline V gene, CDR1 is SGDLS and CDR2 is YYNGEE. The CDR3 reads CASSTQGEVDTQYF. The CDR3 DNA is TGTGCCAGCAGCACACAGGGGGAAGTGGATACGCAGTATTTT. The full variable domain, completed using reference TRBV9 and TRBJ2-3, is DSGVTQTPKHLITATGQRVTLRCSPRSGDLSVYWYQQSLDQGLQFLIQYYNGEERAKGNILERFSAQQFPDLHSELNLSSLELGDSALYFCASSTQGEVDTQYFGPGTRLTVL.

This clone was found a few times. This chain connects TRBV5-1 to TRBJ2-7, with a possible D match to TRBD1 (6 bases). CDR3 length equals 13 residues. V was shortened by 5 bases and J by 0 bases, with 9 bases between the two germline ends. The germline gives CDR1 SGHRS, CDR2 YFSETQ. CDR3: CASSTGTSYEQYF. CDR3 bases: TGCGCCAGCAGTACAGGGACCTCCTACGAGCAGTACTTC.

The chain links TRBV6-5 to TRBJ1-1; D gene ambiguous. The CDR3 runs 14 residues. CDR1 is MNHEY and CDR2 is SVGAGI in the germline V gene. Trimming removed 6 bases from V and 5 bases from J, with 16 bases in between. CDR3 region: CASRIGRVRTEAFF. The CDR3, as DNA: TGTGCCAGCAGGATAGGTAGGGTTCGAACTGAAGCTTTCTTT.

This chain uses TRBV29-1 with TRBJ1-2; 7 positions match TRBD1. The trim removed 3 bases at V and 5 bases at J, leaving 6 bases unmatched. The CDR3 loop spans 13 amino acids. Germline CDR1 reads SQVTM; CDR2 reads ANQGSEA. The CDR3 sequence: CSVDTGADYGYTF. CDR3 DNA: TGCAGCGTTGATACAGGGGCGGATTATGGCTACACCTTC.

Details on this clone: This specimen includes other DNA sequences encoding the same CDR3. V and J are TRBV12-5 and TRBJ2-5; 10 bases match TRBD1. Germline CDR1 reads LGHNT; CDR2 reads FRNRAP. The CDR3 has 15 amino acids. Trimming at V came to 1 base and at J to 5 bases, leaving 4 bases not matched to a gene. As DNA, the CDR3 is TGTGCTAGTGGTTTGGGGACAGGGGGAGGTGAGACCCAGTACTTC. Its protein product is CASGLGTGGGETQYF.

The chain joins TRBV11-3 to TRBJ2-1, with D possibly TRBD2 on 5 matching bases. CDR3 length: 14 residues. The V end was cut by 4 bases, the J end by 10 bases, with 17 bases between. In germline, CDR1 is SGHNT, CDR2 YENEEA. The CDR3 protein is CASSSVYGVSEQFF. The CDR3 DNA follows: TGTGCCAGCAGCTCAGTGTACGGGGTCTCAGAGCAGTTCTTC.

The DNA for the CDR3 is TGTGCCTGGAGTGTAAGGGACCGACACTCCTATGGCTACACCTTC. Protein: CAWSVRDRHSYGYTF. This sequence joins TRBV30 and TRBJ1-2, with D possibly matching TRBD1 (5 bases). Trimming shortened V by 0 bases and J by 4 bases, and 15 bases separated the two germline ends. From germline, CDR1 is GTSNPN and CDR2 SVGIG (reference sequence). The CDR3 sequence is 15 residues long.

This clone was counted between two and nine times. This chain links TRBV5-4 with TRBJ2-7, with TRBD1 matching over 10 bases. After removal of 4 bases from V and 6 bases from J, the junction contained 7 bases not matched to a gene. The germline gives CDR1 SGHNT, CDR2 YYREEE (reference sequence). The CDR3 is made up of 14 amino acids. The CDR3: CASSTGQGSPEQYF. The CDR3 coding sequence is TGTGCCAGCAGCACGGGACAGGGGTCCCCCGAGCAGTACTTC.

The chain has TRBV19 and TRBJ1-4, with TRBD1 as a possible D gene (6 bases). The CDR3 consists of 14 residues. Trimming cost V 4 bases and J 5 bases, with 11 bases left between them. Per germline, CDR1 LNHDA and CDR2 SQIVND (reference sequence). Written as DNA, the CDR3 is TGTGCCAGTAGTAGAGGGGGGAACAATGAAAAACTGTTTTTT. This codes for CASSRGGNNEKLFF.

This clone was observed a handful of times. The chain uses TRBV12-5 and TRBJ1-1, with TRBD1 identical over 7 bases. Germline V gene data show CDR1 as LGHNT and CDR2 as FRNRAP. The ends lost 5 bases at V and 0 bases at J; junction bases unmatched: 9. This CDR3 is 16 amino acids long. The CDR3 is CASGAPRTGMNTEAFF. The CDR3 nucleotides read TGTGCTAGTGGTGCCCCTCGGACAGGTATGAACACTGAAGCTTTCTTT.

The count of this clone is one. The J gene is TRBJ2-7, the V gene TRBV6-5; D is perhaps TRBD1 (5 bases). In germline, CDR1 is MNHEY, CDR2 SVGAGI. V gave up 0 bases and J gave up 0 bases, with 12 bases separating them. This CDR3 is 16 amino acids long. The CDR3 sequence is CASSYSIGALSYEQYF. CDR3 DNA sequence: TGTGCCAGCAGTTACTCTATAGGGGCCCTCTCCTACGAGCAGTACTTC.

This chain joins TRBV9 and TRBJ1-2, with D unclear. Trimming removed 0 bases at V and 7 bases at J, with 10 bases between. Looked up from germline, CDR1 is SGDLS and CDR2 is YYNGEE. This CDR3 contains 13 residues. In DNA, the CDR3 is TGTGCCAGCAGCGTAGAGTTGGAGGGTGGCTACACCTTC. Translation: CASSVELEGGYTF. Together with reference TRBV9 and TRBJ1-2, the CDR3 gives the full variable domain: DSGVTQTPKHLITATGQRVTLRCSPRSGDLSVYWYQQSLDQGLQFLIQYYNGEERAKGNILERFSAQQFPDLHSELNLSSLELGDSALYFCASSVELEGGYTFGSGTRLTVV.

The rearrangement links TRBV28 to TRBJ2-7, with TRBD1 identical over 8 bases. Per the germline V gene, CDR1 is MDHEN and CDR2 is SYDVKM. This CDR3 region has 16 residues. V shed 5 bases, J shed 0 bases, and the junction held 9 bases outside the gene matches. This CDR3 reads CASSGRGQGLSYEQYF. The CDR3 DNA sequence: TGTGCCAGCAGTGGCAGAGGACAGGGTCTCTCCTACGAGCAGTACTTC.

The rearrangement links TRBV7-2 to TRBJ1-5; TRBD1 might be the D (6 bases). Germline V gene data show CDR1 as SGHTA and CDR2 as FQGNSA. The ends were cut back, 2 bases at V and 7 bases at J, with 15 bases in the middle. The CDR3 is made up of 15 amino acids. The CDR3 spells CASSLSQQGSQPQHF. For the CDR3, the DNA is TGTGCCAGCAGCTTAAGTCAACAGGGAAGCCAGCCCCAGCATTTT.

This rearrangement joins TRBV5-5 to TRBJ2-2; D is perhaps TRBD1 (6 bases). This CDR3 has 15 residues. The V end lost 2 bases, the J end lost 5 bases, and 13 bases lay between the germline ends. Germline V gives CDR1 SGHKS, CDR2 YYEKEE (reference sequence). CDR3 coding DNA: TGTGCCAGCAGCTTCGACAGGTCGTGGACCGGGGAGCTGTTTTTT. It yields the protein CASSFDRSWTGELFF.

The chain has TRBV11-3 and TRBJ2-4, with 9 positions matching TRBD1. Germline V gives CDR1 SGHNT, CDR2 YENEEA. The CDR3 runs to 16 residues. Trimming cost V 4 bases and J 4 bases; bases outside gene matches: 8. DNA of the CDR3: TGTGCCAGCAGCTCCCGCCTGGACAGGGGAAAAAACATTCAGTACTTC. Protein: CASSSRLDRGKNIQYF.

V gene TRBV5-1 combines with J gene TRBJ2-2; the D gene is possibly TRBD1 (6 bases). The CDR3 consists of 15 residues. CDR1 is SGHRS, CDR2 YFSETQ, per germline. Trimming shortened V by 4 bases and J by 4 bases, and 14 bases separated the two germline ends. CDR3 residues: CASSEYRAGTGELFF. In DNA form, the CDR3 reads TGCGCCAGCAGCGAGTACAGGGCTGGCACCGGGGAGCTGTTTTTT.

The CDR3 sequence: CASSQSFAGTSPLHF. DNA of the CDR3: TGTGCCAGCAGCCAATCCTTCGCAGGGACCTCACCCCTCCACTTT. The V call is TRBV14, the J call TRBJ1-6; D is possibly TRBD1 (5 bases). Trimming took 2 bases from V and 10 from J, leaving 15 bases between them. There are 15 residues in the CDR3. Germline values: CDR1 SGHDN, CDR2 FVKESK.

This rearrangement joins TRBV5-4 to TRBJ1-4; the D gene is possibly TRBD1 (5 bases). Trimming stripped 4 bases from V and 2 bases from J, with 21 bases between. There are 18 residues in the CDR3. In germline, CDR1 is SGHNT, CDR2 YYREEE (reference sequence). The CDR3 DNA reads as TGTGCCAGCAGCCGGGGGAGTTTTAGCGCGGGGACTAATGAAAAACTGTTTTTT. This translates into CASSRGSFSAGTNEKLFF. The whole variable domain, remainder taken from reference TRBV5-4 and TRBJ1-4, is ETGVTQSPTHLIKTRGQQVTLRCSSQSGHNTVSWYQQALGQGPQFIFQYYREEENGRGNFPPRFSGLQFPNYSSELNVNALELDDSALYLCASSRGSFSAGTNEKLFFGSGTQLSVL.

This clone was seen once. The gene calls are TRBV7-3 and TRBJ1-5; no definite D call. Germline CDR1 is SGHTA and CDR2 is FQGTGA. The V and J ends lost 3 bases and 6 bases respectively, with 9 bases between them. The CDR3 is 13 amino acids. The CDR3 here is CASSLRAGQPQHF. DNA of the CDR3: TGTGCCAGCAGCTTGAGGGCTGGTCAGCCCCAGCATTTT.

This sequence joins TRBV6-1 and TRBJ2-5; TRBD2 aligns across 9 bases. CDR3 length: 14 residues. Germline V lookup: CDR1 MNHNS, CDR2 SASEGT. V lost 8 bases, J lost 9 bases, and 13 bases stayed unmatched. The CDR3 nucleotides read TGTGCCAGCCGCCGGGCTAGCGGGGTAATGTCCCAGTACTTC. Protein sequence: CASRRASGVMSQYF.

The chain couples TRBV15 to TRBJ2-7; 9 bases fit TRBD1. V lost 0 bases, J lost 7 bases, and 7 bases stayed unmatched. The CDR3 runs 15 residues. CDR1 LNHNV and CDR2 YYDKDF come from the germline V gene (reference sequence). The CDR3 coding sequence is TGTGCCACCAGCAGAGATCCACAGGGGGCCGGAGAGCAGTACTTC. It translates to CATSRDPQGAGEQYF.

V is TRBV9 and J is TRBJ2-7, with D unresolved. The length of the CDR3 is 15 residues. Deletions cut 0 bases from V and 4 bases from J, with 14 bases between. Germline CDR1 is SGDLS and CDR2 is YYNGEE. The CDR3 here is CASSVGTSWSYEQYF. The CDR3 coding sequence is TGTGCCAGCAGCGTAGGAACCTCGTGGAGTTACGAGCAGTACTTC.